The rows below give T cell receptor beta chains drawn from one sample of a study of T cell responses to AZD1222 COVID-19 vaccine. Measured with immunoSEQ multiplex PCR; TCRdb has only the in-frame clones, and not every one. The table has 95,000 to 150,000 clones, more than 85% seen once. The sample in question was peripheral blood, obtained on day 0 of MenACWY control vaccination. The receptors derive from an adult in good health. The CDR3 runs from the conserved cysteine through the conserved F or W. Each record gives: D gene, clone size, V gene, J gene, CDR3 protein, CDR3 DNA. A D gene is named only where the DNA matches it firmly. Part of the rows lack a size; the others show once, few, many or a class for expanded clones.

-	-	TRBV6-5	TRBJ1-1	CASSNSRGRAFF	TGTGCCAGCAGTAACTCCAGGGGTCGGGCTTTCTTT
TRBD1	-	TRBV7-9	TRBJ2-7	CASSPRTGSLDEQYF	TGTGCCAGCAGCCCTAGGACAGGGTCACTCGACGAGCAGTACTTC
TRBD2	-	TRBV23-1	TRBJ2-7	CASSQSGRTSYEQYF	TGCGCCAGCAGTCAGAGCGGGAGGACCTCCTACGAGCAGTACTTC
-	few	TRBV7-6	TRBJ2-7	CASSPRAYRSYEQYF	TGTGCCAGCAGCCCCCGAGCGTACCGCTCCTACGAGCAGTACTTC
TRBD2	-	TRBV19	TRBJ2-1	CASSTRRGLAGGGSYNEQFF	TGTGCCAGTAGTACCAGACGGGGACTAGCGGGAGGGGGATCCTACAATGAGCAGTTCTTC
-	-	TRBV10-3	TRBJ2-1	CAIRRGEGEVNEQFF	TGTGCCATCCGAAGAGGGGAGGGGGAGGTCAATGAGCAGTTCTTC
-	-	TRBV9	TRBJ2-4	CASSVGRENIQYF	TGTGCCAGCAGCGTAGGAAGAGAAAACATTCAGTACTTC
-	-	TRBV27	TRBJ2-7	CASSFPRTDQCASYEQYF	TGTGCCAGCAGTTTCCCCCGGACCGACCAATGTGCCTCCTACGAGCAGTACTTC
-	few	TRBV6-5	TRBJ2-6	CASSYSRRSGANVLTF	TGTGCCAGCAGTTACTCTCGGAGGTCTGGGGCCAACGTCCTGACTTTC
-	-	TRBV6-2/TRBV6-3	TRBJ2-1	CASSTRRVEQFF	TGTGCCAGCAGTACTCGGAGGGTTGAGCAGTTCTTC
-	-	TRBV19	TRBJ1-1	CASSGALNTEAFF	TGTGCCAGTAGTGGTGCCTTGAACACTGAAGCTTTCTTT
-	-	TRBV6-5	TRBJ1-4	CASTLTGTGNEKLFF	TGTGCCAGCACACTAACCGGGACTGGTAATGAAAAACTGTTTTTT
TRBD2	-	TRBV3-1/TRBV3-2	TRBJ2-7	CASSYGGRAYEQYF	TGTGCCAGCAGCTATGGGGGGAGGGCCTACGAGCAGTACTTC
-	-	TRBV5-6	TRBJ2-1	CASSRDVGSYNEQFF	TGTGCCAGCAGCCGGGACGTCGGATCCTACAATGAGCAGTTCTTC